This TCR beta chain was recorded in a study of CD8 T cells in Susac syndrome. It was with random hexamers that roughly 0.5 to 1 ug RNA was reverse transcribed. An immunoSEQ multiplex PCR amplified TCR beta CDR3 over 54 Vbeta and 13 Jbeta. In TCRdb, the immunoSEQ multiplex PCR reads were re-called with MiXCR into one record per CDR3 protein. Among approximately 190,000 distinct CDR3 sequences, roughly 90% were seen once, and the ten largest hold about 0.09%. The CDR3 covers 15 residues. Germline V gene lookup returns CDR1 MNHEY and CDR2 SVGAGI. The V and J ends lost 5 bases and 0 bases respectively, with 11 bases between them.

This receptor was taken from a human donor with Susac syndrome. Sequencing was done on a sample of CD4+ T cells from PBMCs. The chain links TRBV6-5 to TRBJ2-1; D unresolved. The CDR3 is CASSAKGSSYNEQFF. The CDR3 DNA follows: TGTGCCAGCAGTGCCAAAGGAAGCTCCTACAATGAGCAGTTCTTC.